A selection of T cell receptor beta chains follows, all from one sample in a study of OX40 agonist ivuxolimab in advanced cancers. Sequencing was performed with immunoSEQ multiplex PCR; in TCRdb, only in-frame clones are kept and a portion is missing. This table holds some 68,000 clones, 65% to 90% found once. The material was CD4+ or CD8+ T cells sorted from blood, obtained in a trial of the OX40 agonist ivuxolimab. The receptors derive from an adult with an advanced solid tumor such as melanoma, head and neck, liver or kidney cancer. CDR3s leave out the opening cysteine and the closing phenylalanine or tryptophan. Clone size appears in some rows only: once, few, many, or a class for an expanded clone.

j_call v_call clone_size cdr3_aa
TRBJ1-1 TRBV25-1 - ASSEAGDRRAF
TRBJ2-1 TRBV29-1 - SVAGDWSSYNEQF
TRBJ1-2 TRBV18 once ASSPPDSYNYGYT
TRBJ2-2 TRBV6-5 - ASSYLPLPGELF
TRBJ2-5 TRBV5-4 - ASSSRDRGPYQETQY
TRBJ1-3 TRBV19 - ASSIWATGSGAGDTIY
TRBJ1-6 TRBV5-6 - ASSRGQGGSPLH
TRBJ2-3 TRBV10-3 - AIRPLAGAWDTQY
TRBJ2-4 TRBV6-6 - ASSPGVVEGNIQY
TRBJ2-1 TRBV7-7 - ASSQRREYGEQF
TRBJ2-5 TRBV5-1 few ASSPPLGTQETQY
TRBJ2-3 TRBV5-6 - ASSLVALTSQY
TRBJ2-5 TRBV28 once ASSLGAETQY
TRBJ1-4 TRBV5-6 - ASSLPEQNNEKLF
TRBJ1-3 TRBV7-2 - ASSLRGSTIY
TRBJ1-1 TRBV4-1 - ASSHYFPATGGTEAF
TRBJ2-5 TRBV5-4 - ASSLPQGEETQY
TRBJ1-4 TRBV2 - ALQEGPNEKLF
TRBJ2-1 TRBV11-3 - ASSPGSRLAEYNEQF
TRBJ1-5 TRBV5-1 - ASSLEGGNQPQH
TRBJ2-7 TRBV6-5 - ASSYRPGVSYEQY
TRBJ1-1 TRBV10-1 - ASSDNPSTEAF
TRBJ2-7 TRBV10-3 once AISEPGGGSGGLSYEQY
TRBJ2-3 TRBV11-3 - ASSLARSTDTQY
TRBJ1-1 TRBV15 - ATSRDRQGRSTEAF
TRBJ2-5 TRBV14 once ASSQRVRETQY
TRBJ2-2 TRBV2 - ASRTQGLNTGELF
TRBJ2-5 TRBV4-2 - ASSQERTGQQETQY
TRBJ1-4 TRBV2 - ASSLGTGEKLF
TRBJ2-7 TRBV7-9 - ASSSPGQVQEQY
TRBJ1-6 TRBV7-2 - ASSLVWAGGPPLH
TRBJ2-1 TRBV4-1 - ASSQDPRGTYNEQF
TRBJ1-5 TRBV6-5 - ASRPQGGQPQH
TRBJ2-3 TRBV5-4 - ASSRETGRRTDTQY
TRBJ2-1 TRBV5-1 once ASTRALSSYNEQF
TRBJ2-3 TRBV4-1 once ASSQASSGGAITQY
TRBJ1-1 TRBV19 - ASSAGTAEAF
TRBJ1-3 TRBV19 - ASTDRGTGNTIY
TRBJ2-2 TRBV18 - ASSPLEGSGELF
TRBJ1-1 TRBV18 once ASSPRTDNTEAF
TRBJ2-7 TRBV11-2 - ASSPINRDRTSYEQY
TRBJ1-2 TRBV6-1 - ASSEDRRGYT
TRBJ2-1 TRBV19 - ASTLLAGGPNEQF
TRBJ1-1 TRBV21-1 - ASSKGGANTEAF
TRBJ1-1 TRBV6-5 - ASNQGLKNTEAF
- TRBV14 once ASSQLDSNYEQY
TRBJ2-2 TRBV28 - ASSFNRVIGELF
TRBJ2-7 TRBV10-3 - ASGSQGYEQY
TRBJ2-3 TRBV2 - ASRLKVVASSTDTQY
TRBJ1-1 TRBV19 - ASSKGGWITEAF
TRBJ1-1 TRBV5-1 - ASIPNDGGRAKNTEAF
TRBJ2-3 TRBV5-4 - ASSYPGRFTDTQY
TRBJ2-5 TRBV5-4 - ASSLAGGHVQETQY